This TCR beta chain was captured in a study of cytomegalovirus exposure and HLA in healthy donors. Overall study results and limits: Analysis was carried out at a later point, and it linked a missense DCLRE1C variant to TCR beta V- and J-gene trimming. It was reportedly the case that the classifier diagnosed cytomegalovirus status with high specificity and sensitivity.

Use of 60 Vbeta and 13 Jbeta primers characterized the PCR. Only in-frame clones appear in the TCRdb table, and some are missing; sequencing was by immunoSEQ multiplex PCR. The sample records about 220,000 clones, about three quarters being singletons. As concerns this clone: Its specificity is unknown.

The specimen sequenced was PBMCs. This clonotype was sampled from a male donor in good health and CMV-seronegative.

The CDR3: CASSSWTGSSYNEQFF. In DNA form, the CDR3 reads TGTGCCAGCAGCTCTTGGACAGGGAGCTCCTACAATGAGCAGTTCTTC. The V gene is TRBV7-2, the J gene TRBJ2-1, with 8 bases fitting TRBD1. This CDR3 has 16 amino acids. Losses at the gene ends were 4 bases for V and 0 bases for J; bases not matched to a gene: 5. Germline CDR1 SGHTA, CDR2 FQGNSA.